These 9 T cell receptor beta chains were sequenced from one sample in a study of OX40 agonist ivuxolimab in advanced cancers. TCRdb keeps only in-frame clones here, not all; method: immunoSEQ multiplex PCR. Found here are over 65,000 clones, about 86% of them singletons; the top ten hold roughly 8%. Material: CD4+ or CD8+ T cells sorted from blood, obtained in a trial of the OX40 agonist ivuxolimab. These receptors were taken from an adult with an advanced solid tumor such as melanoma, head and neck, liver or kidney cancer.

V is TRBV4-3 and J is TRBJ1-4; weak D call: TRBD1 (5 bases). Trimming took off 3 bases at V and 5 bases at J, with 16 bases between the two ends. This CDR3 comprises 16 residues. Germline V gene data show CDR1 as LGHNA and CDR2 as YSLEER. CDR3 coding DNA: TGCGCCAGCAGCCACGCTAACCGGGACGGAAATGAAAAACTGTTTTTT. The encoded protein is CASSHANRDGNEKLFF.

The chain recombines TRBV19 with TRBJ2-7; D is perhaps TRBD1 or TRBD2 (5 bases each). The CDR3 contains 17 residues. Per germline, CDR1 LNHDA and CDR2 SQIVND (reference sequence). V gave up 7 bases and J gave up 2 bases, with 24 bases separating them. Here the CDR3 DNA reads TGTGCCAGTACCAATACGGGTGGGGGACCATCCACCTACGAGCAGTACTTC. Translating gives CASTNTGGGPSTYEQYF.

The V and J genes are TRBV6-1 and TRBJ2-4, with D perhaps assigned TRBD1 or TRBD2 (5 bases each). CDR1 is MNHNS and CDR2 is SASEGT in the germline V gene. V was clipped by 4 bases and J by 9 bases, with 10 bases between them. The CDR3 length is 12 residues. The CDR3 DNA sequence: TGTGCCAGCAGTGGTTTGAGGGGCATTCAGTACTTC. This encodes CASSGLRGIQYF.

The rearrangement links TRBV23-1 to TRBJ1-5, with D hard to call. TRBV23-1 is recorded as an ORF, its role being uncertain. The V and J ends lost 0 bases and 6 bases respectively, with 9 bases between them. CDR3 length: 14 amino acids. In DNA form, the CDR3 reads TGCGCCAGCAGTCAATCGTTTTGGGGTCAGCCCCAGCATTTT. It is translated as CASSQSFWGQPQHF.

Concerning this clone itself: At one end, the junction sequence differs from germline, possibly due to a read error. The rearrangement uses TRBV19 and TRBJ1-2; D might be TRBD1 (6 bases). CDR1 is LNHDA, CDR2 SQIVND, per germline (reference sequence). This CDR3 has 12 residues. The CDR3 DNA sequence: TGTGCCAGTAGTGTACACTCCGGGACAACTATCTTC. It specifies CASSVHSGTTIF.

The rearrangement uses TRBV19 and TRBJ2-1; D is unclear. Trimming removed 7 bases from V and 4 bases from J, with 8 bases in between. The CDR3 is 12 residues long. Germline CDR1 and CDR2: LNHDA and SQIVND (reference sequence). The CDR3 here is CASNDRYNEQFF. The CDR3 region has the DNA TGTGCCAGTAATGATAGGTACAATGAGCAGTTCTTC.

The chain links TRBV9 to TRBJ2-5, with D possibly being TRBD1 (5 bases). Per germline, CDR1 SGDLS and CDR2 YYNGEE. This CDR3 is built from 14 residues. The V gene lost 0 bases and the J gene lost 2 bases, with 8 bases spanning the gap. Here the CDR3 reads CASSVDRQQETQYF. The CDR3 coding sequence is TGTGCCAGCAGCGTAGATCGACAGCAAGAGACCCAGTACTTC.

This clone was seen just once. The chain recombines TRBV19 with TRBJ2-7; either TRBD1 or TRBD2 may fit D (5 bases each). Trimming took off 3 bases at V and 2 bases at J, with 11 bases between the two ends. This CDR3 has 14 amino acids. Germline assignment: CDR1 LNHDA and CDR2 SQIVND (reference sequence). The CDR3 DNA sequence: TGTGCCAGTAGTATTATCGGGGCTCCCTACGAGCAGTACTTC. Its protein product is CASSIIGAPYEQYF.

J is TRBJ1-5 and V is TRBV10-3, with D possibly being TRBD1 (6 bases). V lost 0 bases, J lost 6 bases, and 6 bases lay in between. The CDR3 is 13 residues long. CDR1 and CDR2 (germline): ENHRY, SYGVKD. The CDR3 reads CAISESGGQPQHF. The CDR3 bases are TGTGCCATCAGTGAGTCAGGGGGTCAGCCCCAGCATTTT.